This T cell receptor (beta chain) came from a study of T cell responses to AZD1222 COVID-19 vaccine. The table came from immunoSEQ multiplex PCR; TCRdb's copy has only in-frame clones and leaves some out. This table holds about 100,000 clones, roughly 85% found once. Comment on this clone: The antigen is unknown.

V lost 1 base to trimming and J lost 4 bases, with 17 bases between them. Looked up from germline, CDR1 is SGDLS and CDR2 is YYNGEE. The CDR3 loop spans 16 amino acids. Study-wide points: Only a handful of AZD1222 recipients, more than five in all, had baseline seropositivity.

The sequence was collected from an adult who received the AZD1222 COVID-19 vaccine. The sequencing here drew on peripheral blood, taken 28 days after the second AZD1222 dose. The J gene is TRBJ2-5, the V gene TRBV9; maybe TRBD2 (5 bases). CDR3: CASSVFGRVRGETQYF. Written as DNA, the CDR3 is TGTGCCAGCAGCGTATTCGGGCGGGTCCGAGGAGAGACCCAGTACTTC.